This T cell receptor (beta chain) was recorded in a study of early T cells in non-severe SARS-CoV-2 infection. Overall study: Bulk RNA from unsorted whole blood was sequenced; chains were unpaired. Study-level results: VDJdb-based annotation leaned toward anti-spike CD8 responses and missed private and CD4 specificities.

TCRdb processed the 5' RACE reads anew with MiXCR; each CDR3 protein has one entry. The sample lists around 52,000 distinct CDR3 sequences; over 10% were seen once. The sample holds many counts of this clonotype. Its cognate antigen is unknown. Trimming cost V 3 bases and J 2 bases, with 11 bases left between them. The CDR3 is made up of 14 amino acids. The germline V gene has CDR1 MDHEN and CDR2 SYDVKM. The sequencing input was whole blood. The chain combines TRBV28 with TRBJ2-7; TRBD1 or TRBD2 may be the D gene (5 bases each). The clonotype was recovered from an adult who was a healthcare worker with PCR-confirmed SARS-CoV-2 infection or an uninfected control (not recorded which). CDR3 amino acids: CASSFRRDPYEQYF. As DNA, the CDR3 is TGTGCCAGCAGTTTCCGCAGGGACCCCTACGAGCAGTACTTC.